This TCR beta chain came from a study of T cell responses to AZD1222 COVID-19 vaccine. Study overall: Second-dose schedules of about 4 or about 12 weeks were combined.

The V and J ends lost 4 bases and 1 base respectively, with 17 bases between them. CDR1 is MDHEN, CDR2 SYDVKM, per germline. This CDR3 spans 17 amino acids. Study-level findings and limits: Seropositivity was recorded at baseline in only 6 or 7 AZD1222 recipients. Two AZD1222 administrations were followed by greater Spike-specific TCR breadth and depth. The CD4 TCRs associated with vaccination extended across spike and predominated at 160-218 and 743-854.

Of note for this clone: Antigen: not known.

Repertoires were generated with immunoSEQ multiplex PCR, while TCRdb's copy carries only in-frame clones and drops some. The data hold fewer than 110,000 clones, with roughly 88% observed a single time. This material consisted of peripheral blood, taken on day 0 of AZD1222 vaccination. This sequence originates from an adult in good health. The chain employs TRBV28 and TRBJ2-1, with D tentatively TRBD2 (6 bases). CDR3 region: CASSSPLGRESYNEQFF. DNA for the CDR3: TGTGCCAGCAGTTCCCCCCTAGGTCGGGAGTCCTACAATGAGCAGTTCTTC.